Shown below are 27 T cell receptor beta chains from a single sample sequenced in a study of cytomegalovirus exposure and HLA in healthy donors. Vbeta (60) and Jbeta (13) primers were used in the PCR. The data were produced by immunoSEQ multiplex PCR, yet TCRdb's version contains in-frame clones alone and is incomplete. The data contain 100,000 to 150,000 clones, roughly 77% of them singletons. The sample comprised PBMCs. These receptors all stem from a man younger than 35 in good health and CMV-seronegative.

The V and J genes are TRBV6-1 and TRBJ1-1; possible D gene TRBD1, 5 bases. The CDR3 consists of 20 residues. Trimming removed 3 bases at V and 2 bases at J, with 28 bases between. Germline V gene data show CDR1 as MNHNS and CDR2 as SASEGT. As DNA, the CDR3 is TGTGCCAGCAGTGATTTAGGCATTCTTGTTACAGGAGGGGCTAACACTGAAGCTTTCTTT. Its protein is CASSDLGILVTGGANTEAFF.

The chain joins TRBV6-1 to TRBJ2-2; 10 positions match TRBD1. Germline V CDR1 and CDR2: MNHNS, SASEGT. There are 14 residues in the CDR3. V was pared by 10 bases and J by 5 bases, with 7 bases of the junction left unmatched. CDR3 sequence reads: CATVDRGRTGELFF. CDR3 DNA sequence: TGTGCCACCGTAGACAGGGGGCGAACCGGGGAGCTGTTTTTT.

The rearrangement links TRBV4-2 to TRBJ1-1; TRBD1 matches 8 bases. Trimming removed 0 bases from V and 10 bases from J; junction bases left unmatched: 16. Germline V CDR1 and CDR2: LGHNA, YNFKEQ. The CDR3 is made up of 17 amino acids. The CDR3 is CASSQEGGQGEGCGAFF. Here the CDR3 DNA reads TGTGCCAGCAGCCAAGAAGGTGGACAGGGCGAGGGGTGTGGAGCTTTCTTT.

J is TRBJ1-4 and V is TRBV29-1; 8 bases line up with TRBD1. CDR1 is SQVTM and CDR2 is ANQGSEA in the germline V gene. The J segment lost 8 bases and the V segment lost 7 bases, leaving 6 bases of the junction unmatched. This CDR3 contains 12 residues. The CDR3 spells CSATGGREKLFF. DNA for the CDR3: TGCAGCGCAACAGGGGGGAGGGAAAAACTGTTTTTT.

The V call is TRBV6-1, the J call TRBJ1-2, with TRBD1 matching 8 bases. The V and J ends lost 2 bases and 3 bases, in that order; junction bases with no gene match: 17. This CDR3 is 19 amino acids long. Germline V CDR1 and CDR2: MNHNS, SASEGT. CDR3 in DNA: TGTGCCAGCAGTGAACTGAACCGACAGGGGATCCTCGTTGACTATGGCTACACCTTC. Translation: CASSELNRQGILVDYGYTF.

The rearrangement joins TRBV5-1 to TRBJ1-1, with D perhaps TRBD1 (5 bases). The CDR3 runs 14 residues. The germline CDR1 and CDR2 sequences are SGHRS and YFSETQ. The V end lost 2 bases, the J end lost 1 base, and 9 bases lay between the germline ends. The CDR3 sequence is CASSFKGQNTEAFF. In nucleotides, the CDR3 is TGCGCCAGCAGCTTTAAGGGGCAGAACACTGAAGCTTTCTTT.

This chain uses TRBV7-9 with TRBJ1-2; TRBD1 agrees at 8 bases. Germline assignment: CDR1 SEHNR and CDR2 FQNEAQ (reference sequence). V dropped 4 bases and J dropped 8; count of bases not matched to a gene: 9. The CDR3 has 14 amino acids. The CDR3 region is CASSSTGGNGGYTF. Here the CDR3 DNA reads TGTGCCAGCAGCTCTACAGGGGGTAATGGCGGCTACACCTTC.

V and J are TRBV11-2 and TRBJ2-7, with D maybe TRBD2 (6 bases). Germline CDR1 and CDR2: SGHAT and FQNNGV. Trimming left V 5 bases short and J 3 bases short, with 11 bases between. The CDR3 runs 13 residues. CDR3 residues: CASSRGAHYEQYF. The CDR3 nucleotides read TGTGCCAGCAGCCGCGGGGCCCACTACGAGCAGTACTTC. Together with reference TRBV11-2 and TRBJ2-7, the CDR3 gives the full variable domain: EAGVAQSPRYKIIEKRQSVAFWCNPISGHATLYWYQQILGQGPKLLIQFQNNGVVDDSQLPKDRFSAERLKGVDSTLKIQPAKLEDSAVYLCASSRGAHYEQYFGPGTRLTVT.

The chain has TRBV7-2 and TRBJ1-3; tentatively, D is TRBD1 (6 bases). CDR1 is SGHTA and CDR2 is FQGNSA in the germline V gene. The CDR3 sequence is 16 residues long. Trimming took off 2 bases at V and 4 bases at J, with 15 bases between the two ends. DNA for the CDR3: TGTGCCAGCAGCTTATCGGCAGGGGTGGGAGGAAACACCATATATTTT. It translates to CASSLSAGVGGNTIYF.

The J gene is TRBJ2-2, the V gene TRBV5-4; 7 bases are shared with TRBD2. The CDR3 consists of 16 residues. Germline V lookup: CDR1 SGHNT, CDR2 YYREEE (reference sequence). J was trimmed by 1 base and V by 6 bases; bases with no gene match: 9. The CDR3 here is CASTSSGGWNTGELFF. The CDR3 DNA is TGTGCCAGCACCTCCTCGGGGGGTTGGAACACCGGGGAGCTGTTTTTT.

J is TRBJ2-5 and V is TRBV5-5; 7 bases agree with TRBD1. Trimming removed 6 bases from V and 4 bases from J; junction bases left unmatched: 6. Germline CDR1 is SGHKS and CDR2 is YYEKEE (reference sequence). The CDR3 is 13 amino acids. The CDR3 bases are TGTGCCAGCAAAAAACAGGGGAGAGAGACCCAGTACTTC. This translates into CASKKQGRETQYF.

The CDR3 coding sequence is TGTGCCAGCAGTGAAGGTGGGGGGAACTATGGCTACACCTTC. It encodes CASSEGGGNYGYTF. V gene TRBV2 combines with J gene TRBJ1-2, with D tentatively TRBD1 (5 bases). The CDR3 totals 14 residues. The V end was cut by 1 base, the J end by 2 bases, with 8 bases between. Germline V gives CDR1 SNHLY, CDR2 FYNNEI.

V is TRBV4-3 and J is TRBJ1-5; TRBD1 matches at 7 bases. The CDR3 runs 17 residues. Trimming at V came to 1 base and at J to 2 bases, leaving 8 bases not matched to a gene. Germline lookup yields CDR1 LGHNA and CDR2 YSLEER. CDR3 in amino acids: CASSQGPRGAGNQPQHF. The CDR3 DNA is TGCGCCAGCAGCCAAGGTCCCAGGGGGGCCGGCAATCAGCCCCAGCATTTT.

This clone was recorded once. The genes are TRBV27 and TRBJ2-7, with D possibly matching TRBD2 (6 bases). Deletions cut 2 bases from V and 4 bases from J, with 15 bases between. This CDR3 has 15 amino acids. Germline V gene sequence: CDR1 MNHEY, CDR2 SMNVEV (reference sequence). CDR3 sequence (DNA): TGTGCCAGCAGTTTAAGTCCCTTCAGCGGGTACGAGCAGTACTTC. It is translated as CASSLSPFSGYEQYF.

The chain has TRBV27 and TRBJ2-5, with 10 bases lining up with TRBD2. The CDR3 runs 15 residues. V was clipped by 5 bases and J by 3 bases; unmatched bases: 6. CDR1 MNHEY and CDR2 SMNVEV come from the germline V gene (reference sequence). CDR3 amino acids: CASSPGTSDKETQYF. CDR3 coding DNA: TGTGCCAGCAGTCCCGGGACTAGCGATAAAGAGACCCAGTACTTC.

The rearrangement joins TRBV18 to TRBJ1-3; D may be TRBD1 (6 bases). The length of the CDR3 is 15 residues. V lost 6 bases and J 2 bases, leaving 14 bases between the germline ends. Per the germline V gene, CDR1 is KGHSH and CDR2 is LQKENI. The CDR3 reads CASSQGGEAGNTIYF. In DNA, the CDR3 is TGTGCCAGCTCCCAAGGGGGAGAGGCTGGAAACACCATATATTTT.

CDR3 protein: CASSLAGTPNTEAFF. The CDR3 bases are TGTGCCAGCAGCTTAGCCGGGACACCGAACACTGAAGCTTTCTTT. The J gene is TRBJ1-1, the V gene TRBV7-9; D possibly corresponds to TRBD1 (6 bases). V was pared by 0 bases and J by 1 base, with 9 bases between. CDR3 length equals 15 residues. Germline values: CDR1 SEHNR, CDR2 FQNEAQ (reference sequence).

The chain employs TRBV29-1 and TRBJ1-1; D ambiguous. Germline V gene sequence: CDR1 SQVTM, CDR2 ANQGSEA. This CDR3 comprises 12 residues. DNA of the CDR3: TGCTCTGGGAGTGAGGGGAACACTGAAGCTTTCTTT. Protein product: CSGSEGNTEAFF.

V is TRBV11-2 and J is TRBJ1-1; the D is unclear. In germline, CDR1 is SGHAT, CDR2 FQNNGV. This CDR3 spans 15 amino acids. The V end was cut by 7 bases, the J end by 0 bases, with 15 bases between. CDR3 amino acids: CASTLGDRMNTEAFF. CDR3 in DNA: TGTGCCAGCACCCTGGGAGATCGGATGAACACTGAAGCTTTCTTT.

The chain uses TRBV5-1 and TRBJ1-1; D unclear. The CDR3 length is 15 residues. The V end lost 4 bases, the J end lost 7 bases, and 20 bases lay between the germline ends. Germline assignment: CDR1 SGHRS and CDR2 YFSETQ. The CDR3 DNA follows: TGCGCCAGCAGCCCGAGGACTCCCCCGTGGGGTGAAGCTTTCTTT. Residues: CASSPRTPPWGEAFF.

This clone came up once. The chain combines TRBV7-2 with TRBJ2-6; a possible D gene is TRBD1 (5 bases). Deletions cut 5 bases from V and 0 bases from J, with 14 bases between. This CDR3 has 17 amino acids. Per the germline V gene, CDR1 is SGHTA and CDR2 is FQGNSA. CDR3 in DNA: TGTGCCAGCAGCCCCAGGGTCGTCGGCTCTGGGGCCAACGTCCTGACTTTC. Protein: CASSPRVVGSGANVLTF. Complete variable domain (other parts from reference TRBV7-2 and TRBJ2-6): GAGVSQSPSNKVTEKGKDVELRCDPISGHTALYWYRQSLGQGLEFLIYFQGNSAPDKSGLPSDRFSAERTGGSVSTLTIQRTQQEDSAVYLCASSPRVVGSGANVLTFGAGSRLTVL.

V gene TRBV7-2 combines with J gene TRBJ1-5, with D possibly being TRBD1 (6 bases). V was trimmed by 1 base and J by 3 bases, leaving 10 bases between them. The CDR3 sequence is 15 residues long. CDR1 is SGHTA and CDR2 is FQGNSA in the germline V gene. The CDR3: CASSLETGYNQPQHF. The DNA for the CDR3 is TGTGCCAGCAGCTTAGAAACAGGGTACAATCAGCCCCAGCATTTT.

This clone was recorded once. The J gene is TRBJ2-1, the V gene TRBV9; TRBD2 might be the D (6 bases). V was shortened by 3 bases and J by 0 bases, with 7 bases between the two germline ends. There are 14 residues in the CDR3. Germline CDR1 SGDLS, CDR2 YYNGEE. CDR3 amino acids: CASSEDYSYNEQFF. For the CDR3, the DNA is TGTGCCAGCAGCGAGGACTACTCCTACAATGAGCAGTTCTTC.

The chain links TRBV7-9 to TRBJ2-3; 12 bases agree with TRBD2. With V trimmed by 6 bases and J by 3 bases, 1 base remained unmatched. In germline, CDR1 is SEHNR, CDR2 FQNEAQ (reference sequence). The CDR3 loop spans 14 amino acids. The chain's CDR3 is CASRTSGGTDTQYF. The CDR3 DNA reads as TGTGCCAGCAGGACTAGCGGGGGAACAGATACGCAGTATTTT. Full variable domain (outside the CDR3, taken from reference TRBV7-9 and TRBJ2-3): DTGVSQNPRHKITKRGQNVTFRCDPISEHNRLYWYRQTLGQGPEFLTYFQNEAQLEKSRLLSDRFSAERPKGSFSTLEIQRTEQGDSAMYLCASRTSGGTDTQYFGPGTRLTVL.

The V and J genes are TRBV5-6 and TRBJ1-1; D uncertain. Trimming pared 2 bases from V and 1 base from J, leaving 3 bases between. The germline gives CDR1 SGHDT, CDR2 YYEEEE. CDR3 length: 12 amino acids. CDR3 loop: CASSLQNTEAFF. For the CDR3, the DNA is TGTGCCAGCAGCTTACAGAACACTGAAGCTTTCTTT.

This chain links TRBV19 with TRBJ1-6; no firm D call. This CDR3 spans 14 amino acids. V dropped 6 bases and J dropped 10 bases, with 16 bases sitting between them. Germline V CDR1 and CDR2: LNHDA, SQIVND (reference sequence). The CDR3 loop reads CASSQIRGQSPLHF. CDR3 nucleotides: TGTGCCAGTAGCCAGATCCGCGGGCAGTCACCCCTCCACTTT.

V is TRBV5-1 and J is TRBJ1-2; 7 bases are shared with TRBD1. The germline gives CDR1 SGHRS, CDR2 YFSETQ. The CDR3 has 17 amino acids. Trimming removed 1 base from V and 4 bases from J; junction bases left unmatched: 13. In DNA form, the CDR3 reads TGCGCCAGCAGCTTGTCGGTTATAGGGGGCAGGGGCTATGGCTACACCTTC. Translating gives CASSLSVIGGRGYGYTF.